A single sample is the source of the 26 T cell receptor beta chains below, sequenced in a study of shared clonotypes between healthy human individuals. Clones were sequenced by immunoSEQ multiplex PCR, and TCRdb holds only the in-frame ones, with some missing. Of 2 million to 2.5 million clones listed, more than 90% are singletons. Input material: naive CD4+ T cells sorted from blood. Subset meaning: CD45RA+ positively selected. The receptors were gathered from a man between 18 and 35 years old in good health.

The chain uses TRBV7-2 and TRBJ2-1; perhaps TRBD2 as D (5 bases). Trimming took off 8 bases at V and 4 bases at J, with 12 bases between the two ends. The CDR3 spans 13 residues. Germline V gives CDR1 SGHTA, CDR2 FQGNSA. CDR3 DNA sequence: TGTGCCAGCCGGGGTGGCGGATACAATGAGCAGTTCTTC. It is translated as CASRGGGYNEQFF.

This clone was picked up one time. This chain links TRBV10-3 with TRBJ2-3; 9 bases agree with TRBD1. CDR1 is ENHRY and CDR2 is SYGVKD in the germline V gene. Germline trimming cut 8 bases from V and 3 bases from J; bases unmatched to any gene: 3. This CDR3 contains 13 residues. The CDR3: CAIGDRETDTQYF. DNA of the CDR3: TGTGCCATCGGGGACAGGGAGACAGATACGCAGTATTTT.

The rearrangement links TRBV7-9 to TRBJ2-7, with 7 nucleotides matching TRBD1. V dropped 0 bases and J dropped 4; count of bases not matched to a gene: 6. This CDR3 spans 15 amino acids. Germline CDR1 SEHNR, CDR2 FQNEAQ (reference sequence). Here the CDR3 DNA reads TGTGCCAGCAGCTTAGCAGGGACAGAGAGGTACGAGCAGTACTTC. It codes for CASSLAGTERYEQYF.

The rearrangement joins TRBV5-4 to TRBJ1-1; 8 nucleotides align to TRBD1. Trimming took 4 bases from V and 1 from J; bases not matched to a gene: 3. The CDR3 has 14 residues. The germline V gene encodes CDR1 SGHNT and CDR2 YYREEE (reference sequence). This CDR3 is CASSGTGENTEAFF. CDR3 DNA: TGTGCCAGCAGCGGGACAGGAGAGAACACTGAAGCTTTCTTT.

The V gene is TRBV25-1, the J gene TRBJ2-6; D call uncertain. Germline assignment: CDR1 MGHDK and CDR2 SYGVNS. Between the trimmed V and J ends, which lost 4 bases and 4 bases, there was a span of 14 bases. The CDR3 loop spans 16 amino acids. CDR3 loop: CASSVSPRAGANVLTF. The DNA for the CDR3 is TGTGCCAGCAGTGTCTCCCCTCGGGCCGGGGCCAACGTCCTGACTTTC.

With regard to this clone: This sample also contains other DNA sequences that code for the same CDR3. The chain is built from TRBV10-3 and TRBJ2-7; 7 nucleotides align to TRBD2. Losses at the gene ends were 0 bases for V and 1 base for J; bases not matched to a gene: 3. Looked up from germline, CDR1 is ENHRY and CDR2 is SYGVKD. This CDR3 is built from 15 residues. Here the CDR3 reads CAISESGGNSYEQYF. The CDR3 region has the DNA TGTGCCATCAGTGAGTCGGGGGGGAATTCCTACGAGCAGTACTTC.

The chain carries TRBV9 and TRBJ2-2; D call uncertain. The length of the CDR3 is 13 residues. Germline lookup yields CDR1 SGDLS and CDR2 YYNGEE. Trimming took off 4 bases at V and 5 bases at J, with 9 bases between the two ends. For the CDR3, the DNA is TGTGCCAGCAGCCGGCAAGGGACCGGGGAGCTGTTTTTT. It specifies CASSRQGTGELFF.

CDR3 sequence reads: CASSPMLGGNYGYTF. For the CDR3, the DNA is TGTGCCAGCAGCCCGATGTTGGGGGGTAACTATGGCTACACCTTC. The chain couples TRBV5-4 to TRBJ1-2; the D gene is possibly TRBD1 (5 bases). V was pared by 4 bases and J by 1 base, with 14 bases between. Germline V gene sequence: CDR1 SGHNT, CDR2 YYREEE (reference sequence). The CDR3 loop spans 15 amino acids.

V gene TRBV5-1 combines with J gene TRBJ2-7; no reliable D call. The CDR3 is made up of 14 amino acids. Per germline, CDR1 SGHRS and CDR2 YFSETQ. The V end was cut by 4 bases, the J end by 1 base, with 12 bases between. CDR3 sequence (DNA): TGCGCCAGCAGCAGCCGGCCTACATCCTACGAGCAGTACTTC. This gives the protein CASSSRPTSYEQYF.

To note about this clone: The same CDR3 can be traced to other DNA sequences in this sample. The chain carries TRBV7-3 and TRBJ2-7; 7 bases agree with TRBD2. CDR3 length: 15 residues. Trimming removed 2 bases from V and 4 bases from J; junction bases left unmatched: 8. CDR1 is SGHTA and CDR2 is FQGTGA in the germline V gene. The CDR3 nucleotides read TGTGCCAGCAGCTTATATGGGGGGGACTCATACGAGCAGTACTTC. It codes for CASSLYGGDSYEQYF.

V usage is TRBV28 and J usage is TRBJ2-1; no clear D. This CDR3 has 15 amino acids. Germline assignment: CDR1 MDHEN and CDR2 SYDVKM. V was pared by 6 bases and J by 1 base, with 13 bases between. The CDR3 coding sequence is TGTGCCAGCAGCCCCGACAATCGTTCCTACAATGAGCAGTTCTTC. It encodes CASSPDNRSYNEQFF.

The CDR3 DNA sequence: TGTGCCACCAAGGGCCCCAACACTGAAGCTTTCTTT. Protein: CATKGPNTEAFF. The rearrangement links TRBV10-3 to TRBJ1-1; D is uncertain. Germline CDR1 ENHRY, CDR2 SYGVKD. This CDR3 has 12 residues. V lost 10 bases and J 2 bases, leaving 11 bases between the germline ends.

The chain carries TRBV28 and TRBJ1-2; D unclear. The CDR3 sequence is 14 residues long. CDR1 is MDHEN, CDR2 SYDVKM, per germline. With 3 bases removed from V and 6 bases from J, the gap between germline ends came to 14 bases. Written as DNA, the CDR3 is TGTGCCAGCAGTTTCGAAGCGGTAGGGAATGGCTACACCTTC. This translates into CASSFEAVGNGYTF.

The chain uses TRBV7-9 and TRBJ2-7; the match to TRBD1 covers 9 bases. This CDR3 contains 15 residues. With 5 bases clipped from V and 2 bases from J, the junction kept 7 bases outside the gene matches. Per germline, CDR1 SEHNR and CDR2 FQNEAQ (reference sequence). This chain's CDR3 is CASSPGTGRTYEQYF. DNA of the CDR3: TGTGCCAGCAGCCCTGGGACAGGGAGGACCTACGAGCAGTACTTC.

This CDR3 is CASSLGNRGTGNQPQHF. Written as DNA, the CDR3 is TGTGCCAGCAGCTTGGGGAACAGGGGGACGGGCAATCAGCCCCAGCATTTT. The chain couples TRBV11-2 to TRBJ1-5, with 8 bases lining up with TRBD1. The V segment lost 3 bases and the J segment 2 bases; nucleotides outside the gene matches: 9. The CDR3 contains 17 residues. The germline V gene has CDR1 SGHAT and CDR2 FQNNGV.

The chain joins TRBV18 to TRBJ1-4, with D hard to call. Trimming left V 4 bases short and J 6 bases short, with 9 bases between. CDR1 is KGHSH, CDR2 LQKENI, per germline. The CDR3 runs 13 residues. CDR3 sequence reads: CASSQEQDEKLFF. CDR3 DNA: TGTGCCAGCTCACAAGAACAAGATGAAAAACTGTTTTTT.

This clone was recorded only once. The rearrangement links TRBV11-3 to TRBJ1-1, with unresolved D. V dropped 0 bases and J dropped 8 bases, with 10 bases sitting between them. This CDR3 comprises 13 residues. Germline values: CDR1 SGHNT, CDR2 YENEEA. The CDR3 DNA reads as TGTGCCAGCAGCTTAGATCGGACGGCCGAAGCTTTCTTT. This sequence encodes CASSLDRTAEAFF. The complete variable domain, with remaining parts taken from reference TRBV11-3 and TRBJ1-1, reads EAGVVQSPRYKIIEKKQPVAFWCNPISGHNTLYWYLQNLGQGPELLIRYENEEAVDDSQLPKDRFSAERLKGVDSTLKIQPAELGDSAVYLCASSLDRTAEAFFGQGTRLTVV.

Comment on this clone: This CDR3 is also generated by other DNA sequences in the sample. The CDR3 DNA follows: TGCGCCAGCAGCTTGAGCCCCTACGAGCAGTACTTC. It is translated as CASSLSPYEQYF. This chain uses TRBV5-1 with TRBJ2-7, with D uncertain. Trimming cost V 1 base and J 2 bases, with 4 bases left between them. Germline loops: CDR1 SGHRS, CDR2 YFSETQ. The CDR3 is 12 amino acids.

The chain is built from TRBV14 and TRBJ1-1; the D gene is possibly TRBD1 (6 bases). Trimming shortened V by 2 bases and J by 7 bases, and 11 bases separated the two germline ends. Germline CDR1 is SGHDN and CDR2 is FVKESK. The CDR3 extends over 13 amino acids. CDR3 in DNA: TGTGCCAGCAGCCAATTACAGGGTGGTGAAGCTTTCTTT. Amino acid sequence: CASSQLQGGEAFF.

This clone was seen just once. The identical CDR3 is also encoded by other nucleotide sequences in the sample. V and J are TRBV11-3 and TRBJ2-3, with 8 bases identical to TRBD1. V was pared by 6 bases and J by 0 bases, with 2 bases of the junction left unmatched. This CDR3 is 14 amino acids long. CDR1 is SGHNT and CDR2 is YENEEA in the germline V gene. The CDR3 region has the DNA TGTGCCAGCAGTCGGACAGGGAGCACAGATACGCAGTATTTT. Translation: CASSRTGSTDTQYF.

The V gene is TRBV9, the J gene TRBJ2-1; unclear D gene. The CDR3 spans 13 residues. Germline CDR1 is SGDLS and CDR2 is YYNGEE. V shed 0 bases and J shed 4 bases, with 5 bases lying between them. CDR3 protein: CASSVGRYNEQFF. In DNA form, the CDR3 reads TGTGCCAGCAGCGTAGGGCGATACAATGAGCAGTTCTTC.

A note on this clone: The same CDR3 is also encoded by other DNA sequences in this sample. V is TRBV2 and J is TRBJ2-3; TRBD2 aligns across 12 bases. J gave up 6 bases and V 6 bases, and 4 bases lay outside the gene matches. The germline V gene has CDR1 SNHLY and CDR2 FYNNEI. This CDR3 spans 14 amino acids. The CDR3 DNA sequence: TGTGCCAGCAGGCGGACTAGCGGGACTGATACGCAGTATTTT. Protein product: CASRRTSGTDTQYF.

The rearrangement links TRBV6-6 to TRBJ2-5; D is unclear. The CDR3 extends over 15 amino acids. Germline-derived CDR1 and CDR2 are MNHNY and SVGAGI (reference sequence). Trimming took off 6 bases at V and 5 bases at J, with 19 bases between the two ends. CDR3 loop: CASREPGLGFETQYF. The CDR3 nucleotides read TGTGCCAGCAGGGAACCGGGCCTGGGGTTCGAGACCCAGTACTTC.

The rearrangement joins TRBV7-9 to TRBJ1-6, with D unclear. Trimming stripped 8 bases from V and 3 bases from J, with 17 bases between. The CDR3 is 16 amino acids. Germline loops: CDR1 SEHNR, CDR2 FQNEAQ (reference sequence). CDR3 nucleotide sequence: TGTGCCAGCCAGACCCAAGGGTTTGGCTATAATTCACCCCTCCACTTT. It encodes CASQTQGFGYNSPLHF.

The chain uses TRBV27 and TRBJ1-5; D is perhaps TRBD1 (6 bases). The V end lost 7 bases, the J end lost 0 bases, and 13 bases lay between the germline ends. CDR3 length: 15 residues. Germline values: CDR1 MNHEY, CDR2 SMNVEV (reference sequence). The CDR3 DNA reads as TGTGCCAGCATGCCAGGGACAAATAGCAATCAGCCCCAGCATTTT. Translated, it gives CASMPGTNSNQPQHF.

On this clone: Other DNA variants within this sample encode the same CDR3. The chain couples TRBV11-2 to TRBJ2-3; 9 nucleotides line up with TRBD1. Germline-derived CDR1 and CDR2 are SGHAT and FQNNGV. The CDR3 covers 14 residues. Unmatched junction bases numbered 1, after V lost 3 bases and J lost 3 bases. The CDR3 coding sequence is TGTGCCAGCAGCTTCGGGACAGGGACAGATACGCAGTATTTT. Protein: CASSFGTGTDTQYF.